The rows below give T cell receptor beta chains drawn from one sample of a study of OX40 agonist ivuxolimab in advanced cancers. This table comes from immunoSEQ multiplex PCR, and its TCRdb copy is limited to in-frame clones, with some not included. This sample has tens of thousands of clones; roughly 85% occur once, and the top ten carry roughly 17%. Sequencing used CD4+ or CD8+ T cells sorted from blood, obtained in a trial of the OX40 agonist ivuxolimab. The receptors were gathered from an adult with an advanced solid tumor such as melanoma, head and neck, liver or kidney cancer. CDR3s include the opening cysteine and the closing phenylalanine or tryptophan. A D gene is named only where the DNA matches it firmly. Clone size is not always given. Where it is, it says once, few, many or a class for expanded clones.

j_call: TRBJ1-1; cdr3_length: 15; clone_size: .; d_call: TRBD1; v_call: TRBV6-1; cdr3_nt: TGTGCCAGCAGTGAGGGACAGGGCCTGAACACTGAAGCTTTCTTT; cdr3_aa: CASSEGQGLNTEAFF
j_call: TRBJ1-1; cdr3_length: 15; clone_size: .; d_call: TRBD1; v_call: TRBV18; cdr3_nt: TGTGCCAGCTCACCGGGGACAGGGTTGTGGACTGAAGCTTTCTTT; cdr3_aa: CASSPGTGLWTEAFF
j_call: TRBJ1-5; cdr3_length: 13; clone_size: .; d_call: .; v_call: TRBV2; cdr3_nt: TGTGCCAGCATTGGAGGGGACAATCAGCCCCAGCATTTT; cdr3_aa: CASIGGDNQPQHF
j_call: TRBJ1-6; cdr3_length: 14; clone_size: .; d_call: .; v_call: TRBV5-4; cdr3_nt: TGTGCCAGCAGCTCCGGGCCTTCGAATTCACCCCTCCACTTT; cdr3_aa: CASSSGPSNSPLHF
j_call: TRBJ1-5; cdr3_length: 13; clone_size: .; d_call: .; v_call: TRBV19; cdr3_nt: TGTGCCAGTAGCTCGGCCCTCAATCAGCCCCAGCATTTT; cdr3_aa: CASSSALNQPQHF
j_call: TRBJ2-3; cdr3_length: 14; clone_size: few; d_call: .; v_call: TRBV6-1; cdr3_nt: TGTGCCAGCAGTGAAGGGGGGGGCACAGATACGCAGTATTTT; cdr3_aa: CASSEGGGTDTQYF
j_call: TRBJ2-1; cdr3_length: 15; clone_size: once; d_call: .; v_call: TRBV28; cdr3_nt: TGTGCCAGCAGTTTGATATTGGCGGGAAACAATGAGCAGTTCTTC; cdr3_aa: CASSLILAGNNEQFF
j_call: TRBJ1-1; cdr3_length: 17; clone_size: .; d_call: .; v_call: TRBV11-2; cdr3_nt: TGTGCCAGCAGCTTAGATATCACGGCAGGAGGCAGGGTGAGAGCTTTCTTT; cdr3_aa: CASSLDITAGGRVRAFF
j_call: TRBJ1-2; cdr3_length: 12; clone_size: .; d_call: .; v_call: TRBV4-1; cdr3_nt: TGCGCCAGCAGTCACAACGACCGGGGCTACACCTTC; cdr3_aa: CASSHNDRGYTF
j_call: TRBJ1-1; cdr3_length: 14; clone_size: .; d_call: .; v_call: TRBV19; cdr3_nt: TGTGCCAGTAAGGGTCCTCCATGGGGCACTGAAGCTTTCTTT; cdr3_aa: CASKGPPWGTEAFF
j_call: TRBJ2-2; cdr3_length: 16; clone_size: few; d_call: TRBD2; v_call: TRBV19; cdr3_nt: TGTGCCAGTAGTATAATGGTAGCGGGAGCCGACGGGGAGCTGTTTTTT; cdr3_aa: CASSIMVAGADGELFF
j_call: TRBJ1-5; cdr3_length: 20; clone_size: once; d_call: .; v_call: TRBV5-1; cdr3_nt: TGCGCCAGCAGCTTGGGAGACAGATTAAGCGGTAGTGAAAGCAATCAGCCCCAGCATTTT; cdr3_aa: CASSLGDRLSGSESNQPQHF
j_call: TRBJ2-5; cdr3_length: 15; clone_size: once; d_call: TRBD2; v_call: TRBV15; cdr3_nt: TGTGCCACCAGCTCAAGACTAGCGGGATATGAGACCCAGTACTTC; cdr3_aa: CATSSRLAGYETQYF
j_call: TRBJ2-5; cdr3_length: 15; clone_size: once; d_call: TRBD2; v_call: TRBV28; cdr3_nt: TGTGCCAGCAGTTCTAGACTAGCGGGAGGAGAGACCCAGTACTTC; cdr3_aa: CASSSRLAGGETQYF
j_call: TRBJ1-5; cdr3_length: 15; clone_size: .; d_call: TRBD1; v_call: TRBV6-5; cdr3_nt: TGTGCCAGCAGATCCGGACAGGGTGCTCTTCAGCCCCAGCATTTT; cdr3_aa: CASRSGQGALQPQHF
j_call: TRBJ2-7; cdr3_length: 15; clone_size: once; d_call: .; v_call: TRBV28; cdr3_nt: TGTGCCAGCAGTTTAGGGGCTAGCGCCCTAGATGAGCAGTACTTC; cdr3_aa: CASSLGASALDEQYF
j_call: TRBJ1-2; cdr3_length: 15; clone_size: once; d_call: .; v_call: TRBV18; cdr3_nt: TGTGCCAGCTCACCTAGCGTTGCGGGAAACTATGGCTACACCTTC; cdr3_aa: CASSPSVAGNYGYTF
j_call: TRBJ2-1; cdr3_length: 16; clone_size: .; d_call: TRBD2; v_call: TRBV10-1; cdr3_nt: TGCGCCAGCAGTGAGTTGGGACTAGCGGGAGTCGATGAGCAGTTCTTC; cdr3_aa: CASSELGLAGVDEQFF
j_call: TRBJ1-1; cdr3_length: 12; clone_size: .; d_call: .; v_call: TRBV11-3; cdr3_nt: TGTGCCAGCAGCCTGGGACGGGCTGAAGCTTTCTTT; cdr3_aa: CASSLGRAEAFF
j_call: TRBJ2-4; cdr3_length: 18; clone_size: .; d_call: TRBD2; v_call: TRBV27; cdr3_nt: TGTGCCAGCAAACCCTCTTGGGGGGGAGCGCTAGCCAAAAACATTCAGTACTTC; cdr3_aa: CASKPSWGGALAKNIQYF
j_call: TRBJ2-3; cdr3_length: 14; clone_size: .; d_call: .; v_call: TRBV27; cdr3_nt: TGTGCCAGCAAAGGGACCTTGGGGCAAGATACGCAGTATTTT; cdr3_aa: CASKGTLGQDTQYF
j_call: TRBJ2-2; cdr3_length: 14; clone_size: .; d_call: .; v_call: TRBV6-5; cdr3_nt: TGTGCCAGCAGTTACGATAGTGGAACCGGGGAGCTGTTTTTT; cdr3_aa: CASSYDSGTGELFF
j_call: TRBJ1-5; cdr3_length: 14; clone_size: .; d_call: .; v_call: TRBV6-5; cdr3_nt: TGTGCCAGCAGCCCCAGACAGCACAATCAGCCCCAGCATTTT; cdr3_aa: CASSPRQHNQPQHF
j_call: TRBJ2-7; cdr3_length: 19; clone_size: .; d_call: TRBD2; v_call: TRBV12-5; cdr3_nt: TGTGCTAGTGGTTTGGTACGACAGGGTAGGGCTAGCGGGAGCTACGAGCAGTACTTC; cdr3_aa: CASGLVRQGRASGSYEQYF
j_call: TRBJ2-3; cdr3_length: 14; clone_size: once; d_call: .; v_call: TRBV6-5; cdr3_nt: TGTGCCAGCAGCCTCCTCGGTGGGGCAGATACGCAGTATTTT; cdr3_aa: CASSLLGGADTQYF
j_call: TRBJ1-1; cdr3_length: 13; clone_size: .; d_call: .; v_call: TRBV25-1; cdr3_nt: TGTGCCACCGTCCGGGGGGCGAACACTGAAGCTTTCTTT; cdr3_aa: CATVRGANTEAFF
j_call: TRBJ2-7; cdr3_length: 15; clone_size: .; d_call: TRBD1; v_call: TRBV14; cdr3_nt: TGTGCCAGCAGCCACCAGGGGGCCTTTCGCTACGAGCAGTACTTC; cdr3_aa: CASSHQGAFRYEQYF
j_call: TRBJ2-3; cdr3_length: 16; clone_size: .; d_call: .; v_call: TRBV5-1; cdr3_nt: TGCGCCAGCAGCTTGGAGGGGGCAGCGGGAATAGATACGCAGTATTTT; cdr3_aa: CASSLEGAAGIDTQYF
j_call: TRBJ2-1; cdr3_length: 14; clone_size: .; d_call: .; v_call: TRBV11-2; cdr3_nt: TGTGCCAGCAGCCGGTCTCCGGAGAACGATGAGCAGTTCTTC; cdr3_aa: CASSRSPENDEQFF
j_call: TRBJ1-2; cdr3_length: 12; clone_size: .; d_call: .; v_call: TRBV29-1; cdr3_nt: TGCAGCGTCGACAGGCCCGACTATGGCTACACCTTC; cdr3_aa: CSVDRPDYGYTF
j_call: TRBJ2-7; cdr3_length: 14; clone_size: .; d_call: TRBD1; v_call: TRBV18; cdr3_nt: TGTGCCAGCTCACCCGAGGCAGGGGGCCACGAGCAGTACTTC; cdr3_aa: CASSPEAGGHEQYF
j_call: TRBJ2-1; cdr3_length: 15; clone_size: .; d_call: .; v_call: TRBV15; cdr3_nt: TGTGCCACCAGCAGAGGTAGGAGCTCCTACAATGAGCAGTTCTTC; cdr3_aa: CATSRGRSSYNEQFF
j_call: TRBJ2-1; cdr3_length: 15; clone_size: .; d_call: .; v_call: TRBV11-2; cdr3_nt: TGTGCCAGCAGCTTATTGGCGGGTCAGGCGTATGAGCAGTTCTTC; cdr3_aa: CASSLLAGQAYEQFF
j_call: TRBJ1-1; cdr3_length: 12; clone_size: .; d_call: .; v_call: TRBV5-8; cdr3_nt: TGTGCCAGCAGCTTATCGAACACTGAAGCTTTCTTT; cdr3_aa: CASSLSNTEAFF
j_call: TRBJ2-7; cdr3_length: 16; clone_size: .; d_call: TRBD1; v_call: TRBV5-6; cdr3_nt: TGTGCCAGCAGCTTGTTGCCCGGGACAGGGGACTACGAGCAGTACTTC; cdr3_aa: CASSLLPGTGDYEQYF
j_call: TRBJ1-5; cdr3_length: 18; clone_size: .; d_call: TRBD1; v_call: TRBV19; cdr3_nt: TGTGCCAGTAGTATAATGGACAGGGGATCTTATAGCAATCAGCCCCAGCATTTT; cdr3_aa: CASSIMDRGSYSNQPQHF
j_call: TRBJ1-5; cdr3_length: 12; clone_size: .; d_call: .; v_call: TRBV28; cdr3_nt: TGTGCCAGCAGCCCTTCCAATCAGCCCCAGCATTTT; cdr3_aa: CASSPSNQPQHF
j_call: TRBJ2-5; cdr3_length: 14; clone_size: .; d_call: .; v_call: TRBV5-4; cdr3_nt: TGTGCCAGCAGTCCCGGACGGAGGCAAGAGACCCAGTACTTC; cdr3_aa: CASSPGRRQETQYF
j_call: TRBJ2-1; cdr3_length: 16; clone_size: .; d_call: TRBD2; v_call: TRBV6-6; cdr3_nt: TGTGCCAGCAGTTATCCCCAGCGGGGCTCCTACAATGAGCAGTTCTTC; cdr3_aa: CASSYPQRGSYNEQFF
j_call: TRBJ1-1; cdr3_length: 14; clone_size: .; d_call: TRBD1; v_call: TRBV7-9; cdr3_nt: TGTGCCAGCAGCTTAGGGACAGGGGGCGGTGAAGCTTTCTTT; cdr3_aa: CASSLGTGGGEAFF
j_call: TRBJ2-3; cdr3_length: 17; clone_size: .; d_call: TRBD2; v_call: TRBV7-9; cdr3_nt: TGTGCCAGCAGCCCGGGACTAGCGGGCCCCAGCACAGATACGCAGTATTTT; cdr3_aa: CASSPGLAGPSTDTQYF
j_call: TRBJ2-5; cdr3_length: 12; clone_size: .; d_call: .; v_call: TRBV5-1; cdr3_nt: TGCGCCAGCAGCTTGGTTTCAGAGACCCAGTACTTC; cdr3_aa: CASSLVSETQYF
j_call: TRBJ1-2; cdr3_length: 14; clone_size: .; d_call: .; v_call: TRBV5-6; cdr3_nt: TGTGCCAGCAGCTTGGTTCAGGCTAACTATGGCTACACCTTC; cdr3_aa: CASSLVQANYGYTF
j_call: TRBJ2-3; cdr3_length: 15; clone_size: .; d_call: TRBD1; v_call: TRBV9; cdr3_nt: TGTGCCAGCAGCGCGAGGACAGGCGACACAGATACGCAGTATTTT; cdr3_aa: CASSARTGDTDTQYF
j_call: TRBJ2-7; cdr3_length: 16; clone_size: .; d_call: .; v_call: TRBV5-1; cdr3_nt: TGCGCCAGCAGCTTGGGAGGGGTAGCCGGGAAATACGAGCAGTACTTC; cdr3_aa: CASSLGGVAGKYEQYF
j_call: TRBJ2-1; cdr3_length: 15; clone_size: .; d_call: TRBD2; v_call: TRBV4-1; cdr3_nt: TGCGCCAGCAGCCAAGTTCCAGCGGGAGCAAATGAGCAGTTCTTC; cdr3_aa: CASSQVPAGANEQFF
j_call: TRBJ1-1; cdr3_length: 15; clone_size: .; d_call: .; v_call: TRBV6-5; cdr3_nt: TGTGCCAGCAGTTACAGGGGGACAATGAACACTGAAGCTTTCTTT; cdr3_aa: CASSYRGTMNTEAFF
j_call: TRBJ1-2; cdr3_length: 12; clone_size: .; d_call: TRBD1; v_call: TRBV6-5; cdr3_nt: TGTGCCAGCAGGGGGACAGGGGAAGGCTACACCTTC; cdr3_aa: CASRGTGEGYTF
j_call: TRBJ2-2; cdr3_length: 15; clone_size: .; d_call: TRBD1; v_call: TRBV11-3; cdr3_nt: TGTGCCAGCAGCTTCGGACAGGGGTCGTCCGGGGAGCTGTTTTTT; cdr3_aa: CASSFGQGSSGELFF
j_call: TRBJ1-5; cdr3_length: 14; clone_size: .; d_call: .; v_call: TRBV7-9; cdr3_nt: TGTGCCAGCAGCTTGCGGGGGCAAGGGCAGCCCCAGCATTTT; cdr3_aa: CASSLRGQGQPQHF
j_call: TRBJ1-3; cdr3_length: 14; clone_size: .; d_call: .; v_call: TRBV4-2; cdr3_nt: TGTGCCAGCAGCCGTCAGGGAGCTGGAAACACCATATATTTT; cdr3_aa: CASSRQGAGNTIYF
j_call: TRBJ2-1; cdr3_length: 12; clone_size: .; d_call: .; v_call: TRBV19; cdr3_nt: TGTGCCAGTAACCACCTTGAGGGCCAGCAGTTCTTC; cdr3_aa: CASNHLEGQQFF